This TCR beta chain emerged from a study of blood T cell repertoires in COVID-19. Some clones are missing from TCRdb's copy, which holds only in-frame ones; the method was immunoSEQ multiplex PCR. In the table there are about 180,000 clones, 80% to 90% of which are singletons. V was trimmed by 4 bases and J by 2 bases, leaving 11 bases between them. In germline, CDR1 is KGHDR, CDR2 SFDVKD. CDR3 length equals 14 residues. The gene calls are TRBV24-1 and TRBJ2-7, with D maybe TRBD1 (6 bases). This receptor was obtained from a man younger than 35 who had recovered from COVID-19. Sequencing input: peripheral blood. The CDR3 coding sequence is TGTGCCACCAGTGACGACAGGCCCCCCTACGAGCAGTACTTC. It specifies CATSDDRPPYEQYF.